A selection of T cell receptor beta chains follows, all from one sample in a study of radiation and T cells in renal cell carcinoma. Repertoires were generated with immunoSEQ multiplex PCR, while TCRdb's copy carries only in-frame clones and drops some. The table has about 120,000 clones, approximately 78% seen once. Sequenced material: blood, taken from a patient whose treatment included radiotherapy and nephrectomy. These receptor sequences come from a woman aged 55-69 years with renal cell carcinoma. Each CDR3 is given with its conserved first and last residue. Fields, in order: V gene, J gene, CDR3 protein.

v_gene: TRBV7-9
j_gene: TRBJ2-6
CDR3aa: CASSLQGPSGANVLTF

v_gene: TRBV1
j_gene: TRBJ2-5
CDR3aa: CTSSQERQREGWTQYF

v_gene: TRBV2
j_gene: TRBJ1-1
CDR3aa: CASRPGLENTEAFF

v_gene: TRBV6-5
j_gene: TRBJ1-1
CDR3aa: CASTYPTGTGQTFF

v_gene: TRBV6-5
j_gene: TRBJ2-7
CDR3aa: CASSGGQGIYEQYF

v_gene: TRBV2
j_gene: TRBJ1-1
CDR3aa: CATQSDRGSQNAEAFF

v_gene: TRBV11-3
j_gene: TRBJ2-7
CDR3aa: CASSLDSSGQGTHEQYF

v_gene: TRBV5-1
j_gene: TRBJ2-7
CDR3aa: CASSLIFQPYEQYF

v_gene: TRBV2
j_gene: TRBJ2-3
CDR3aa: CASSELSPAGDTQYF

v_gene: TRBV7-2
j_gene: TRBJ2-1
CDR3aa: CASSAAASGINEQFF

v_gene: TRBV29-1
j_gene: TRBJ1-1
CDR3aa: CSVEQGSYTEAFF